The 10 T cell receptor beta chains given below trace back to one sample, sequenced in a study of cytomegalovirus exposure and HLA in healthy donors. With 60 Vbeta and 13 Jbeta primers, the PCR was carried out. The table came from immunoSEQ multiplex PCR; TCRdb's copy has only in-frame clones and leaves some out. The listing records more than 110,000 clones. The sequencing sample was made of PBMCs. These receptors were collected from a man in his forties or fifties in good health and CMV-seronegative.

This rearrangement joins TRBV7-8 to TRBJ2-7; 10 bases match TRBD2. Per the germline V gene, CDR1 is SGHVS and CDR2 is FQNEAQ. V lost 5 bases, J lost 5 bases, and 9 bases stayed unmatched. CDR3 length: 15 amino acids. CDR3 region: CASSHRAGGYDEQYF. The CDR3 DNA reads TGTGCCAGCAGCCACCGAGCGGGAGGGTACGACGAGCAGTACTTC.

The V gene is TRBV7-3, the J gene TRBJ2-2, with 8 bases lining up with TRBD2. Unmatched junction bases numbered 2, after V lost 1 base and J lost 1 base. Germline assignment: CDR1 SGHTA and CDR2 FQGTGA. This CDR3 comprises 16 residues. For the CDR3, the DNA is TGTGCCAGCAGCTTAAGTAGCGGGGTGAACACCGGGGAGCTGTTTTTT. Protein sequence: CASSLSSGVNTGELFF.

The V and J genes are TRBV9 and TRBJ2-3, with D perhaps matching TRBD2 (6 bases). The length of the CDR3 is 15 residues. V gave up 0 bases and J gave up 4 bases, with 12 bases separating them. Germline loops: CDR1 SGDLS, CDR2 YYNGEE. The CDR3 nucleotides read TGTGCCAGCAGCGTAGATGGCGGGGAGGCAGATACGCAGTATTTT. Protein: CASSVDGGEADTQYF.

The chain uses TRBV18 and TRBJ1-2, with a tentative D call TRBD1 (6 bases). V lost 3 bases to trimming and J lost 4 bases, with 12 bases between them. The V gene's germline CDR1 is KGHSH and CDR2 LQKENI. The CDR3 length is 14 residues. The CDR3 here is CASSPSGGGYGYTF. Here the CDR3 DNA reads TGTGCCAGCTCACCCTCGGGGGGCGGCTATGGCTACACCTTC.

This rearrangement joins TRBV25-1 to TRBJ1-4; D is unclear. The V end was cut by 3 bases, the J end by 3 bases, with 5 bases between. This CDR3 has 13 residues. Germline V CDR1 and CDR2: MGHDK, SYGVNS. CDR3 DNA: TGTGCCAGCAGTGAGGCAGCTAATGAAAAACTGTTTTTT. Translation: CASSEAANEKLFF.

The chain links TRBV28 to TRBJ2-7; 11 nucleotides match TRBD2. V lost 4 bases and J lost 0; bases outside the gene matches: 2. In germline, CDR1 is MDHEN, CDR2 SYDVKM. The CDR3 consists of 15 residues. The CDR3 region is CASSSGLAGSYEQYF. CDR3 sequence (DNA): TGTGCCAGCAGTTCCGGACTAGCGGGCTCCTACGAGCAGTACTTC.

The chain uses TRBV4-1 and TRBJ2-7; D is unclear. The CDR3 extends over 15 amino acids. Trimming took off 4 bases at V and 3 bases at J, with 16 bases between the two ends. Germline V gives CDR1 MGHRA, CDR2 YSYEKL. The chain's CDR3 is CASSPEDTGDYEQYF. In nucleotides, the CDR3 is TGCGCCAGCAGCCCAGAAGATACCGGAGACTACGAGCAGTACTTC.

The V and J genes are TRBV9 and TRBJ2-5; D unresolved. The germline V gene has CDR1 SGDLS and CDR2 YYNGEE. The V end was cut by 2 bases, the J end by 0 bases, with 8 bases between. CDR3 length: 14 amino acids. DNA for the CDR3: TGTGCCAGCAGCGTGACTGCGAACCAAGAGACCCAGTACTTC. This gives the protein CASSVTANQETQYF.

Here the CDR3 DNA reads TGTGCCAGCAGCCCCATCGACAGTCCTTCTGGGGCCAACGTCCTGACTTTC. This codes for CASSPIDSPSGANVLTF. The rearrangement uses TRBV7-9 and TRBJ2-6, with TRBD1 as a possible D gene (5 bases). Per germline, CDR1 SEHNR and CDR2 FQNEAQ (reference sequence). CDR3 size: 17 residues. Trimming cost V 5 bases and J 1 base, with 15 bases left between them.

V gene TRBV14 combines with J gene TRBJ1-3, with TRBD1 as a possible D gene (6 bases). The CDR3 runs to 14 residues. Germline V gives CDR1 SGHDN, CDR2 FVKESK. Trimming removed 1 base at V and 11 bases at J, with 15 bases between. The chain's CDR3 is CASSQVVFGTPIYF. Written as DNA, the CDR3 is TGTGCCAGCAGCCAAGTAGTGTTCGGGACACCCATATATTTT. The complete variable domain, with remaining parts taken from reference TRBV14 and TRBJ1-3, reads EAGVTQFPSHSVIEKGQTVTLRCDPISGHDNLYWYRRVMGKEIKFLLHFVKESKQDESGMPNNRFLAERTGGTYSTLKVQPAELEDSGVYFCASSQVVFGTPIYFGEGSWLTVV.